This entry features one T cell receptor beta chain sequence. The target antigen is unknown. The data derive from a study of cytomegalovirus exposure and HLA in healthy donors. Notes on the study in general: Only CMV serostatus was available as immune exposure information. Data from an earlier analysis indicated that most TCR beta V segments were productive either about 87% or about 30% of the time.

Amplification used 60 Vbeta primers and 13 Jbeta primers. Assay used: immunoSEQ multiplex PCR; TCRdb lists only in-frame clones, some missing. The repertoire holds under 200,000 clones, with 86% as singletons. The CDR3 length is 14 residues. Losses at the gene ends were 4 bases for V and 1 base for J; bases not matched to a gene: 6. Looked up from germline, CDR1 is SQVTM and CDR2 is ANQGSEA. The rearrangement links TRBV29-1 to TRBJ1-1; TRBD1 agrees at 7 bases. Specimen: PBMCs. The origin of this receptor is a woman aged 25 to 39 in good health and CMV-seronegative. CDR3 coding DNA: TGCAGCGTTGGAGGGGGCAGGAAGAACACTGAAGCTTTCTTT. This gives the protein CSVGGGRKNTEAFF.